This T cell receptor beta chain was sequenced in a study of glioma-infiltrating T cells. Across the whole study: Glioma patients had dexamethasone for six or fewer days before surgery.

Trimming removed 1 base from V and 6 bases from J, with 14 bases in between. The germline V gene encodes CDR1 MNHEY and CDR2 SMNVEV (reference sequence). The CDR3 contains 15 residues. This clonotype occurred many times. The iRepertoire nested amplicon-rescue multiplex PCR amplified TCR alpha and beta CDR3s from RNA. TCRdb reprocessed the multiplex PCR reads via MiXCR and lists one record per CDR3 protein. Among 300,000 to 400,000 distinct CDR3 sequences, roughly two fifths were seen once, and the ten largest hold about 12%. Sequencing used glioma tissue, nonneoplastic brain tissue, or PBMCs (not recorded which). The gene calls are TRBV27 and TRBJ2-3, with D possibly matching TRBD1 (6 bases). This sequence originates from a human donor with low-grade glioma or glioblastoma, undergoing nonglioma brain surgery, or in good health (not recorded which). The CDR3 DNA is TGTGCCAGCAGTTTATTTGCCAGGGGAACGGATACGCAGTATTTT. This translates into CASSLFARGTDTQYF.